This T cell receptor (beta chain) stems from a study of blood T cell repertoires in COVID-19. As for the study in general: Samples representing acute and convalescent COVID-19 were sourced from the United States, Italy and Spain.

In germline, CDR1 is LNHDA, CDR2 SQIVND (reference sequence). The ends were cut back, 6 bases at V and 8 bases at J, with 14 bases in the middle. The CDR3 loop spans 14 amino acids. This table comes from immunoSEQ multiplex PCR, and its TCRdb copy is limited to in-frame clones, with some not included. The data contain about 170,000 clones, 74% of them singletons. The specimen was peripheral blood. V and J are TRBV19 and TRBJ1-6; a weak D match, TRBD1 (6 bases). This clonotype was sampled from a woman older than 75 with acute or convalescent COVID-19. In DNA, the CDR3 is TGTGCCAGTAGATCACAGGGTTCGGATTCACCCCTCCACTTT. Residues: CASRSQGSDSPLHF.